A selection of T cell receptor beta chains follows, all from one sample in a study of CD8 T cells in ankylosing spondylitis. One entry per CDR3 protein, called by TCRdb with MiXCR from the 5' RACE reads. The table shows approximately 220,000 distinct CDR3 sequences, with roughly 24% occurring only once. The material sequenced was blood, either unsorted or a sorted T cell fraction (not recorded which). The receptor source for this set is a male donor with ankylosing spondylitis or in good health (not recorded which). The CDR3 runs from the conserved cysteine through the conserved F or W. The order of the fields is V gene, clone size, J gene, D gene, CDR3 protein, CDR3 DNA. D genes are given only for firm matches. Size is omitted from some rows. Given values are once, few, many or a class for expanded clones.

v_gene: TRBV6-6; abundance: many; j_gene: TRBJ2-5; d_gene: NA; CDR3aa: CASSYGRQETQYF; CDR3nt: TGTGCCAGCAGTTACGGCAGACAAGAGACCCAGTACTTC
v_gene: TRBV27; abundance: few; j_gene: TRBJ2-7; d_gene: NA; CDR3aa: CASSTNTGYEQYF; CDR3nt: TGTGCCAGCAGTACAAATACTGGTTACGAGCAGTACTTC
v_gene: TRBV20-1; abundance: many; j_gene: TRBJ1-6; d_gene: NA; CDR3aa: CSATLHGAGVNSPLHF; CDR3nt: TGCAGTGCTACCCTTCACGGGGCAGGGGTCAATTCACCCCTCCACTTT
v_gene: TRBV6-1; abundance: many; j_gene: TRBJ1-2; d_gene: NA; CDR3aa: CASSPGRNYGYTF; CDR3nt: TGTGCCAGCAGTCCGGGCAGAAACTATGGCTACACCTTC
v_gene: TRBV10-3; abundance: NA; j_gene: TRBJ2-1; d_gene: TRBD2; CDR3aa: CAISLAGEGEQFF; CDR3nt: TGTGCCATCAGTCTAGCGGGAGAGGGTGAGCAGTTCTTC
v_gene: TRBV20-1; abundance: many; j_gene: TRBJ1-2; d_gene: TRBD1; CDR3aa: CSATPTGPNYGYTF; CDR3nt: TGCAGTGCCACCCCGACAGGGCCCAACTATGGCTACACCTTC
v_gene: TRBV7-9; abundance: many; j_gene: TRBJ2-1; d_gene: TRBD2; CDR3aa: CASSAPGLAEQFF; CDR3nt: TGTGCCAGCAGCGCACCGGGACTAGCGGAGCAGTTCTTC
v_gene: TRBV5-4; abundance: many; j_gene: TRBJ2-5; d_gene: TRBD1; CDR3aa: CASSLVGQGKETQYF; CDR3nt: TGTGCCAGCAGCTTGGTGGGACAGGGGAAAGAGACCCAGTACTTC
v_gene: TRBV20-1; abundance: NA; j_gene: TRBJ2-1; d_gene: NA; CDR3aa: CSAKRGGNEQFF; CDR3nt: TGCAGTGCAAAGAGGGGGGGAAATGAGCAGTTCTTC
v_gene: TRBV20-1; abundance: many; j_gene: TRBJ1-5; d_gene: NA; CDR3aa: CSARDRGRGQPQHF; CDR3nt: TGCAGTGCTAGAGATCGGGGGAGAGGTCAGCCCCAGCATTTT
v_gene: TRBV20-1; abundance: NA; j_gene: TRBJ2-1; d_gene: NA; CDR3aa: CSASPSFSYNEQFF; CDR3nt: TGCAGTGCTAGCCCCTCCTTTTCCTACAATGAGCAGTTCTTC
v_gene: TRBV12-3/TRBV12-4; abundance: many; j_gene: TRBJ1-2; d_gene: TRBD1; CDR3aa: CASSLDRDRAFYGYTF; CDR3nt: TGTGCCAGCAGTTTAGACCGGGACAGGGCTTTCTATGGCTACACCTTC
v_gene: TRBV29-1; abundance: many; j_gene: TRBJ2-7; d_gene: NA; CDR3aa: CSVRGSGEQYF; CDR3nt: TGCAGCGTGAGGGGGAGCGGGGAGCAGTACTTC
v_gene: TRBV7-2; abundance: NA; j_gene: TRBJ2-1; d_gene: TRBD2; CDR3aa: CASSWGLAGGPPGEQFF; CDR3nt: TGTGCCAGCAGCTGGGGACTAGCGGGAGGGCCTCCCGGTGAGCAGTTCTTC
v_gene: TRBV7-7; abundance: few; j_gene: TRBJ2-1; d_gene: TRBD2; CDR3aa: CASSRDSSGEQFF; CDR3nt: TGTGCTAGCAGTAGGGACTCTAGCGGTGAGCAGTTCTTC
v_gene: TRBV10-3; abundance: many; j_gene: TRBJ1-1; d_gene: NA; CDR3aa: CAIKGDRFEAFF; CDR3nt: TGTGCCATCAAGGGGGACCGCTTTGAAGCTTTCTTT
v_gene: TRBV20-1; abundance: many; j_gene: TRBJ1-2; d_gene: TRBD1; CDR3aa: CSARGGTGEDGYGYTF; CDR3nt: TGCAGTGCTAGAGGGGGGACAGGGGAGGACGGCTATGGCTACACCTTC
v_gene: TRBV6-5; abundance: NA; j_gene: TRBJ2-7; d_gene: NA; CDR3aa: CASSYSRQLYEQYF; CDR3nt: TGTGCCAGCAGTTACTCACGGCAGCTCTACGAGCAGTACTTC
v_gene: TRBV28; abundance: NA; j_gene: TRBJ2-7; d_gene: NA; CDR3aa: CASSSGTTPYEQYF; CDR3nt: TGTGCCAGCAGTTCCGGGACGACCCCATACGAGCAGTACTTC
v_gene: TRBV5-1; abundance: many; j_gene: TRBJ2-1; d_gene: NA; CDR3aa: CASSFPAGNNEQFF; CDR3nt: TGCGCCAGCAGCTTTCCAGCGGGCAACAATGAGCAGTTCTTC
v_gene: TRBV7-9; abundance: many; j_gene: TRBJ1-1; d_gene: TRBD1; CDR3aa: CASSLDNSWTGEAFF; CDR3nt: TGTGCCAGCAGCTTAGACAACTCCTGGACAGGAGAAGCTTTCTTT
v_gene: TRBV5-1; abundance: NA; j_gene: TRBJ2-5; d_gene: NA; CDR3aa: CASSLGGRKEETQYF; CDR3nt: TGCGCCAGCAGCTTGGGTGGGAGGAAGGAAGAGACCCAGTACTTC
v_gene: TRBV9; abundance: NA; j_gene: TRBJ2-7; d_gene: NA; CDR3aa: CASSVDEQYF; CDR3nt: TGTGCCAGCAGCGTAGATGAGCAGTACTTC
v_gene: TRBV7-2; abundance: many; j_gene: TRBJ2-7; d_gene: NA; CDR3aa: CASSFSTYEQYF; CDR3nt: TGTGCCAGCAGCTTCAGTACCTACGAGCAGTACTTC
v_gene: TRBV2; abundance: few; j_gene: TRBJ1-4; d_gene: NA; CDR3aa: CASRRGVENEKLFF; CDR3nt: TGTGCCAGCAGGAGGGGGGTTGAAAATGAAAAACTGTTTTTT
v_gene: TRBV7-2; abundance: NA; j_gene: TRBJ1-4; d_gene: NA; CDR3aa: CASSPQGPEKLFF; CDR3nt: TGTGCCAGCAGCCCTCAGGGACCTGAAAAACTGTTTTTT
v_gene: TRBV10-3; abundance: NA; j_gene: TRBJ2-3; d_gene: TRBD2; CDR3aa: CAISGTSGLDTQYF; CDR3nt: TGTGCCATCAGTGGGACTAGCGGGTTGGATACGCAGTATTTT
v_gene: TRBV20-1; abundance: NA; j_gene: TRBJ2-1; d_gene: NA; CDR3aa: CSANLWHEQFF; CDR3nt: TGCAGTGCCAACCTTTGGCATGAGCAGTTCTTC
v_gene: TRBV10-2; abundance: few; j_gene: TRBJ2-1; d_gene: TRBD2; CDR3aa: CASSLGLAGDSEQFF; CDR3nt: TGCGCCAGCAGCCTGGGACTAGCGGGAGATAGTGAGCAGTTCTTC
v_gene: TRBV6-5; abundance: NA; j_gene: TRBJ2-7; d_gene: TRBD2; CDR3aa: CASSLYGTSNEQYF; CDR3nt: TGTGCCAGCAGTTTGTACGGGACTAGTAACGAGCAGTACTTC
v_gene: TRBV27; abundance: many; j_gene: TRBJ2-5; d_gene: TRBD2; CDR3aa: CASSPRGYSSAGWAQETQYF; CDR3nt: TGTGCCAGCAGCCCACGGGGGTATAGCTCAGCGGGGTGGGCACAAGAGACCCAGTACTTC
v_gene: TRBV5-1; abundance: once; j_gene: TRBJ2-3; d_gene: NA; CDR3aa: CASSLRTADTQYF; CDR3nt: TGCGCCAGCAGCTTACGGACAGCAGATACGCAGTATTTT
v_gene: TRBV20-1; abundance: NA; j_gene: TRBJ2-7; d_gene: NA; CDR3aa: CSARAGGGNYEQYF; CDR3nt: TGCAGTGCTAGAGCCGGGGGTGGGAACTACGAGCAGTACTTC
v_gene: TRBV29-1; abundance: NA; j_gene: TRBJ2-1; d_gene: NA; CDR3aa: CSGRGARNEQFF; CDR3nt: TGCAGCGGCCGTGGGGCCCGGAATGAGCAGTTCTTC
v_gene: TRBV12-3/TRBV12-4; abundance: many; j_gene: TRBJ1-5; d_gene: NA; CDR3aa: CASSVQGGNQPQHF; CDR3nt: TGTGCCAGCAGCGTACAGGGAGGCAATCAGCCCCAGCATTTT
v_gene: TRBV6-2/TRBV6-3; abundance: many; j_gene: TRBJ1-5; d_gene: TRBD1; CDR3aa: CASSSRGLWGQPQHF; CDR3nt: TGTGCCAGCAGTTCCAGGGGGCTTTGGGGTCAGCCCCAGCATTTT
v_gene: TRBV20-1; abundance: once; j_gene: TRBJ2-7; d_gene: TRBD2; CDR3aa: CSAAPGGVNEQYF; CDR3nt: TGCAGTGCTGCCCCCGGGGGGGTCAACGAGCAGTACTTC
v_gene: TRBV20-1; abundance: many; j_gene: TRBJ2-7; d_gene: NA; CDR3aa: CSARANEQYF; CDR3nt: TGCAGTGCTAGGGCTAACGAGCAGTACTTC
v_gene: TRBV20-1; abundance: many; j_gene: TRBJ2-5; d_gene: NA; CDR3aa: CSAIWGQETQYF; CDR3nt: TGCAGTGCTATCTGGGGGCAAGAGACCCAGTACTTC
v_gene: TRBV20-1; abundance: NA; j_gene: TRBJ2-7; d_gene: TRBD2; CDR3aa: CSALPRTRVYEQYF; CDR3nt: TGCAGTGCTCTTCCCCGGACTAGAGTATACGAGCAGTACTTC
v_gene: TRBV5-1; abundance: few; j_gene: TRBJ2-5; d_gene: TRBD2; CDR3aa: CASSLGPSGSQETQYF; CDR3nt: TGCGCCAGCAGCTTGGGTCCTAGCGGGTCGCAAGAGACCCAGTACTTC
v_gene: TRBV7-9; abundance: NA; j_gene: TRBJ2-1; d_gene: TRBD2; CDR3aa: CASSFAPSGSEQFF; CDR3nt: TGTGCCAGCAGCTTCGCGCCTAGCGGGAGCGAGCAGTTCTTC
v_gene: TRBV2; abundance: NA; j_gene: TRBJ2-5; d_gene: NA; CDR3aa: CASSESPISQETQYF; CDR3nt: TGTGCCAGCAGTGAATCGCCGATCTCCCAGGAGACCCAGTACTTC
v_gene: TRBV5-1; abundance: few; j_gene: TRBJ1-2; d_gene: NA; CDR3aa: CASSLAWGDGYTF; CDR3nt: TGCGCCAGCAGCTTGGCCTGGGGCGATGGCTACACCTTC
v_gene: TRBV20-1; abundance: NA; j_gene: TRBJ2-1; d_gene: NA; CDR3aa: CSARQTNEQFF; CDR3nt: TGCAGTGCTAGACAGACCAATGAGCAGTTCTTC
v_gene: TRBV29-1; abundance: NA; j_gene: TRBJ2-7; d_gene: NA; CDR3aa: CSVASGFYEQYF; CDR3nt: TGCAGCGTTGCTTCCGGCTTCTACGAGCAGTACTTC
v_gene: TRBV29-1; abundance: many; j_gene: TRBJ1-2; d_gene: TRBD1; CDR3aa: CSAAGTGGDAVYGYTF; CDR3nt: TGCAGCGCCGCCGGGACAGGGGGAGACGCGGTCTATGGCTACACCTTC
v_gene: TRBV14; abundance: many; j_gene: TRBJ2-1; d_gene: TRBD2; CDR3aa: CASSPSRLAGGLGRGEQFF; CDR3nt: TGTGCCAGCAGCCCCTCTCGACTAGCGGGAGGCCTCGGGCGAGGTGAGCAGTTCTTC
v_gene: TRBV20-1; abundance: NA; j_gene: TRBJ2-1; d_gene: TRBD2; CDR3aa: CSARVRSGRTEGQFF; CDR3nt: TGCAGTGCTAGGGTCCGGAGCGGGAGAACGGAGGGGCAGTTCTTC
v_gene: TRBV29-1; abundance: few; j_gene: TRBJ2-1; d_gene: TRBD1; CDR3aa: CSVGQGPNNEQFF; CDR3nt: TGCAGCGTGGGACAGGGTCCAAACAATGAGCAGTTCTTC
v_gene: TRBV6-6; abundance: few; j_gene: TRBJ2-7; d_gene: TRBD2; CDR3aa: CASMIAGDYEQYF; CDR3nt: TGTGCCAGCATGATTGCGGGAGACTACGAGCAGTACTTC
v_gene: TRBV6-5; abundance: once; j_gene: TRBJ2-4; d_gene: TRBD1; CDR3aa: CASSYAAGWGQGAKNIQYF; CDR3nt: TGTGCCAGCAGTTACGCCGCCGGCTGGGGACAGGGAGCCAAAAACATTCAGTACTTC
v_gene: TRBV5-1; abundance: NA; j_gene: TRBJ2-7; d_gene: NA; CDR3aa: CASSPFSTGWAYEQYF; CDR3nt: TGCGCCAGCAGCCCCTTTTCAACAGGGTGGGCCTACGAGCAGTACTTC